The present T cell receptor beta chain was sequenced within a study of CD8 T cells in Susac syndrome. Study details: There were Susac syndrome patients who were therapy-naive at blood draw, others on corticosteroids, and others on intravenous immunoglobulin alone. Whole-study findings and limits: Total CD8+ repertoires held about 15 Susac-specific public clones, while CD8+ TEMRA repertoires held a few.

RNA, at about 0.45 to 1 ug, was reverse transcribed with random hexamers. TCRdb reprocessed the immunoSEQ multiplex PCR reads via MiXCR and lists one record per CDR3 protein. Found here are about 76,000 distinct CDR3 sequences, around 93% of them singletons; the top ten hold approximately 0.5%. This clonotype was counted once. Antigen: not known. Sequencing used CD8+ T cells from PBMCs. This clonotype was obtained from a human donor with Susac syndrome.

CDR3 bases: TGCGCCAGCAGCCAAGATTGGGGACAGGGGGCGTTACTGGGCACTGAAGCTTTCTTT. Residues: CASSQDWGQGALLGTEAFF. The V call is TRBV4-3, the J call TRBJ1-1; 12 positions agree with TRBD1. Germline trimming cut 0 bases from V and 4 bases from J; bases unmatched to any gene: 12. The germline V gene encodes CDR1 LGHNA and CDR2 YSLEER. This CDR3 has 19 amino acids.